The entry that follows covers one T cell receptor beta chain sequence. These data originate in a study of blood T cell repertoires in COVID-19. Trimming stripped 3 bases from V and 5 bases from J, with 7 bases between. The CDR3 sequence is 12 residues long. Germline lookup yields CDR1 MNHNS and CDR2 SASEGT. Grouping used clinical history reported by participants in a survey and questionnaire. Two negative PCRs, clearance, or symptom resolution had been documented for recovered Cohort 3 donors. Source study methods: Amplified reference gene primers provided the basis for estimating nucleated cell counts. TCRdb's table, derived via immunoSEQ multiplex PCR, lists solely in-frame clones and lacks some. That table supplies the V and J calls and clone size; D and trimming were determined from the DNA. The top ten clones hold approximately 13% of a sample with around 160,000 clones, 75% to 90% of them seen once.

The receptor comes from a woman between 55 and 75 years old who had recovered from COVID-19. The chain joins TRBV6-1 to TRBJ1-1, with D tentatively TRBD1 (5 bases). Source material: PBMCs or T cells enriched from blood (not recorded which). The CDR3 nucleotides are TGTGCCAGCAGTGATCGGGGGACTGAAGCTTTCTTT. It encodes CASSDRGTEAFF.